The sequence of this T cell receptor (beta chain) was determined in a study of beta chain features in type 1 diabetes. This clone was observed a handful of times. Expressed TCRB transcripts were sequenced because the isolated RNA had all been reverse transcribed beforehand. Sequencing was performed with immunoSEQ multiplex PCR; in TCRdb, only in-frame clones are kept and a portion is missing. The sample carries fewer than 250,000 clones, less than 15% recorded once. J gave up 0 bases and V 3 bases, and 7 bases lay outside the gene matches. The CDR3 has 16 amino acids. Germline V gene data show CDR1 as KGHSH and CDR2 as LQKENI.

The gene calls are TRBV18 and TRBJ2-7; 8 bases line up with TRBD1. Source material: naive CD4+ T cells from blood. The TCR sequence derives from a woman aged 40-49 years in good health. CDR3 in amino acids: CASSPLDRASSYEQYF. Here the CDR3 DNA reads TGTGCCAGCTCACCCCTGGACAGGGCGAGCTCCTACGAGCAGTACTTC.